Listed below are T cell receptor beta chains from one sample, sequenced in a study of blood T cell repertoires in COVID-19. Profiling relied on immunoSEQ multiplex PCR, and the TCRdb table lists in-frame clones only, not all of them. The table has about 180,000 clones, over 65% seen once. The sample was peripheral blood. All receptors derive from a person between 65 and 80 years old with COVID-19, enrolled during active disease. CDR3s include the opening cysteine and the closing phenylalanine or tryptophan. D genes are given only for firm matches. Clone size, where shown, is once, few, many, or a class for clones that have expanded.

abundance	v_gene	d_gene	j_gene	CDR3aa
-	TRBV29-1	-	TRBJ2-7	CSVQIPRGLTYEQYF
-	TRBV5-4	-	TRBJ2-3	CASSLAQGGNTQYF
-	TRBV7-8	-	TRBJ1-1	CASSLRVGGTEAFF
-	TRBV14	TRBD2	TRBJ2-2	CASSQQDYGWGLAGEMNTGELFF
-	TRBV7-6	TRBD1	TRBJ1-2	CASSAGQSYGYTF
-	TRBV29-1	TRBD1	TRBJ2-1	CSGTKGQGAEQFF
-	TRBV12-3/TRBV12-4	-	TRBJ2-1	CASRLTGYNEQFF
-	TRBV7-2	-	TRBJ1-4	CASSLTGKLNEKLFF
-	TRBV19	TRBD1	TRBJ2-7	CAYWDRVSLEQYF
-	TRBV6-2/TRBV6-3	TRBD2	TRBJ2-1	CASSYQGNSGRAEQFF
-	TRBV18	TRBD2	TRBJ2-3	CASSLAGYTDTQYF
-	TRBV7-6	-	TRBJ1-4	CASSLAIGGRGNEKLFF
few	TRBV19	TRBD2	TRBJ2-5	CASSRTSGTYQETQYF
-	TRBV5-1	TRBD1	TRBJ1-2	CASSPRQGLGYGYTF
-	TRBV6-5	-	TRBJ2-7	CASMGLSYEQYF